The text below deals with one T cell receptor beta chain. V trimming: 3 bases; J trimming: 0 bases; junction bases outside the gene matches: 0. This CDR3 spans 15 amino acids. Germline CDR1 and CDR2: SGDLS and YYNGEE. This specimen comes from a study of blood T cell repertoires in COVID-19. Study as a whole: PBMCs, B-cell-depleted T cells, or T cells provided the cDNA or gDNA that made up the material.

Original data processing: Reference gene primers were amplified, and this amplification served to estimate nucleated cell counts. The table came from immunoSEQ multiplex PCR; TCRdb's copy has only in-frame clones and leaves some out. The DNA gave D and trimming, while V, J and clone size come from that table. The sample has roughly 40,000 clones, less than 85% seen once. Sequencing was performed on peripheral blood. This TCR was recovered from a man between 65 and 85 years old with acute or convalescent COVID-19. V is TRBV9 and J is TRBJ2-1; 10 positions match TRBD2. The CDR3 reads CASSGTSGSYNEQFF. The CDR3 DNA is TGTGCCAGCAGCGGGACTAGCGGCTCCTACAATGAGCAGTTCTTC.